These 9 T cell receptor beta chains originate from one sample sequenced in a study of cytomegalovirus exposure and HLA in healthy donors. The PCR made use of 60 Vbeta and 13 Jbeta primers. Clones were sequenced by immunoSEQ multiplex PCR, and TCRdb holds only the in-frame ones, with some missing. The table lists 250,000 to 350,000 clones, 70% to 90% of them singletons. The sample was PBMCs. All receptors derive from a man between 35 and 55 years old in good health and CMV-seropositive.

The chain is built from TRBV29-1 and TRBJ2-3; D perhaps matches TRBD2 (6 bases). The CDR3 loop spans 13 amino acids. CDR1 and CDR2 from the germline V gene are SQVTM and ANQGSEA. V dropped 7 bases and J dropped 2 bases, with 13 bases sitting between them. This chain's CDR3 is CSESSDPTDTQYF. Written as DNA, the CDR3 is TGCAGCGAGTCTAGCGACCCCACAGATACGCAGTATTTT.

The chain couples TRBV19 to TRBJ1-2; 7 bases map to TRBD1. Germline loops: CDR1 LNHDA, CDR2 SQIVND (reference sequence). The CDR3 contains 11 residues. Germline trimming cut 6 bases from V and 6 bases from J; bases unmatched to any gene: 1. The CDR3 protein is CASSRGDGYTF. Here the CDR3 DNA reads TGTGCCAGTAGCAGGGGGGATGGCTACACCTTC.

V and J are TRBV28 and TRBJ1-1; D uncertain. The germline V gene encodes CDR1 MDHEN and CDR2 SYDVKM. This CDR3 spans 13 amino acids. V dropped 2 bases and J dropped 3 bases, with 7 bases sitting between them. CDR3 DNA: TGTGCCAGCAGTTTAGGGCAGGACACTGAAGCTTTCTTT. Amino acid sequence: CASSLGQDTEAFF. Based on the CDR3 plus reference TRBV28 and TRBJ1-1, the full variable domain is DVKVTQSSRYLVKRTGEKVFLECVQDMDHENMFWYRQDPGLGLRLIYFSYDVKMKEKGDIPEGYSVSREKKERFSLILESASTNQTSMYLCASSLGQDTEAFFGQGTRLTVV.

The J gene is TRBJ2-1, the V gene TRBV11-1, with TRBD1 matching over 7 bases. In germline, CDR1 is SGHAT, CDR2 FQDESV (reference sequence). The CDR3 contains 12 residues. The V and J ends lost 4 bases and 8 bases, in that order; junction bases with no gene match: 2. CDR3 bases: TGTGCCAGCAGCTCACAGGGGTATGAGCAGTTCTTC. Residues: CASSSQGYEQFF.

Concerning this clone: The sample carries other DNA sequences with the same CDR3. This chain joins TRBV19 and TRBJ2-1; D perhaps matches TRBD1 (6 bases). The ends were cut back, 6 bases at V and 4 bases at J, with 13 bases in the middle. Germline V CDR1 and CDR2: LNHDA, SQIVND (reference sequence). The length of the CDR3 is 14 residues. CDR3 loop: CASRGAGVYNEQFF. In nucleotides, the CDR3 is TGTGCCAGTAGGGGGGCAGGGGTTTACAATGAGCAGTTCTTC.

The rearrangement uses TRBV19 and TRBJ1-5; the match to TRBD1 covers 10 bases. Germline V CDR1 and CDR2: LNHDA, SQIVND (reference sequence). With 8 bases clipped from V and 0 bases from J, the junction kept 16 bases outside the gene matches. There are 19 residues in the CDR3. The CDR3 region is CASGESGTGVPHSNQPQHF. The CDR3 bases are TGTGCCAGTGGGGAGTCCGGGACAGGGGTTCCCCATAGCAATCAGCCCCAGCATTTT.

The chain links TRBV19 to TRBJ1-5; D unclear. With 5 bases removed from V and 10 bases from J, the gap between germline ends came to 15 bases. The CDR3 is made up of 13 amino acids. The germline CDR1 and CDR2 sequences are LNHDA and SQIVND (reference sequence). CDR3 protein: CASSDRGGQPQHF. CDR3 sequence (DNA): TGTGCCAGTAGTGATCGGGGAGGCCAACCCCAGCATTTT.

V usage is TRBV2 and J usage is TRBJ1-1; perhaps TRBD1 as D (6 bases). The CDR3 is 16 amino acids. Trimming removed 7 bases at V and 1 base at J, with 19 bases between. CDR1 and CDR2 (germline): SNHLY, FYNNEI. CDR3 region: CASTVSQQGPNTEAFF. CDR3 DNA sequence: TGTGCCAGCACCGTAAGTCAACAGGGACCGAACACTGAAGCTTTCTTT.

The gene calls are TRBV5-1 and TRBJ2-1; 10 bases map to TRBD2. The trim removed 1 base at V and 4 bases at J, leaving 2 bases unmatched. Per germline, CDR1 SGHRS and CDR2 YFSETQ. The CDR3 consists of 15 residues. The CDR3 is CASSLLSGRYNEQFF. The CDR3 coding sequence is TGCGCCAGCAGCTTGCTTAGCGGGAGGTACAATGAGCAGTTCTTC.